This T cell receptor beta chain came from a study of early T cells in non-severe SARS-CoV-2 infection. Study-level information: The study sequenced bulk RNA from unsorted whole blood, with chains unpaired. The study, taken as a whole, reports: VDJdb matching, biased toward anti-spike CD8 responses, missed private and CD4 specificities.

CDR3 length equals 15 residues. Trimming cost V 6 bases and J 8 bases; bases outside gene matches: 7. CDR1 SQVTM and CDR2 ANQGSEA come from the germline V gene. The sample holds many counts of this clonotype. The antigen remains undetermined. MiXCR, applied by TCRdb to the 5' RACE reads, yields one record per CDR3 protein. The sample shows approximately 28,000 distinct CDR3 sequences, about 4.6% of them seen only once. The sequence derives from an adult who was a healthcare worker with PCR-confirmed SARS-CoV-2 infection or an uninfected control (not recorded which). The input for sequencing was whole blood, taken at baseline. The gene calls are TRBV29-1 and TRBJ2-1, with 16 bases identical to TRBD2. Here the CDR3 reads CSVDPGLAGGYEQFF. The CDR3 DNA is TGCAGCGTGGATCCGGGACTAGCGGGAGGGTATGAGCAGTTCTTC.